The 14 T cell receptor beta chains reported below all come from one sample, sequenced in a study of shared clonotypes between healthy human individuals. The method was immunoSEQ multiplex PCR; TCRdb's version includes in-frame clones alone and lacks a portion of them. The table lists fewer than 2.5 million clones, 90% to 95% of them singletons. The material sequenced was naive CD4+ T cells from PBMCs. Subset given: CD45RA+ positively selected. Source of these receptors: a man aged 18 to 30 in good health. Some clones in this sample may be carry-over from other donors' samples.

The chain employs TRBV6-5 and TRBJ2-1; 9 positions agree with TRBD2. There are 15 residues in the CDR3. The V gene end was trimmed by 5 bases and the J gene end by 8 bases; junction bases not matched to a gene: 10. CDR1 MNHEY and CDR2 SVGAGI come from the germline V gene. Here the CDR3 reads CASSPSGVRIYEQFF. The CDR3 region has the DNA TGTGCCAGCAGTCCTAGCGGGGTGAGGATATATGAGCAGTTCTTC.

The rearrangement joins TRBV5-4 to TRBJ2-7, with 10 nucleotides matching TRBD1. The CDR3 extends over 15 amino acids. J lost 7 bases, V lost 4 bases, and 11 bases had no gene match. Germline CDR1 and CDR2: SGHNT and YYREEE (reference sequence). CDR3 sequence reads: CASSVLRDRGGEQYF. The CDR3 DNA sequence: TGTGCCAGCAGCGTCCTCCGGGACAGGGGCGGGGAGCAGTACTTC.

The chain joins TRBV6-6 to TRBJ2-6; tentatively, D is TRBD1 (5 bases). The V gene's germline CDR1 is MNHNY and CDR2 SVGAGI (reference sequence). This CDR3 has 15 residues. V was clipped by 4 bases and J by 1 base, with 8 bases between them. CDR3: CASSSQGSGANVLTF. The CDR3, as DNA: TGTGCCAGCAGTTCTCAGGGATCTGGGGCCAACGTCCTGACTTTC.

V is TRBV27 and J is TRBJ2-7; D tentatively reads TRBD1 or TRBD2 (6 bases each). This CDR3 has 15 amino acids. Trimming pared 6 bases from V and 6 bases from J, leaving 21 bases between. Germline loops: CDR1 MNHEY, CDR2 SMNVEV (reference sequence). The CDR3 DNA sequence: TGTGCCAGCAGCCCGTTGGGGGGCATACTACGCGAGCAGTACTTC. Its translation: CASSPLGGILREQYF.

The rearrangement uses TRBV4-2 and TRBJ1-2; maybe TRBD1 (6 bases). The CDR3 has 14 residues. The V gene lost 4 bases and the J gene lost 3 bases, with 12 bases spanning the gap. The V gene's germline CDR1 is LGHNA and CDR2 YNFKEQ. The DNA for the CDR3 is TGTGCCAGCAGCCGTTATAGGGGGGACTATGGCTACACCTTC. It specifies CASSRYRGDYGYTF.

The chain is built from TRBV11-3 and TRBJ2-1, with 12 bases aligning to TRBD2. J gave up 8 bases and V 0 bases, and 14 bases lay outside the gene matches. The CDR3 totals 19 residues. The germline gives CDR1 SGHNT, CDR2 YENEEA. CDR3 loop: CASSLDGTSGYGDSDEQFF. The DNA of the CDR3 is TGTGCCAGCAGCTTAGACGGGACTAGCGGGTACGGAGATAGTGATGAGCAGTTCTTC.

This chain uses TRBV6-5 with TRBJ2-3, with no clear D. CDR3 length equals 15 residues. The ends were cut back, 2 bases at V and 2 bases at J, with 11 bases in the middle. From germline, CDR1 is MNHEY and CDR2 SVGAGI. The CDR3 DNA reads TGTGCCAGCAGTTACCGGGCAGATGCCACAGATACGCAGTATTTT. Translation: CASSYRADATDTQYF.

The genes are TRBV28 and TRBJ1-1, with 7 positions matching TRBD1. Per germline, CDR1 MDHEN and CDR2 SYDVKM. CDR3 length equals 17 residues. V gave up 3 bases and J gave up 0 bases; unmatched junction bases: 10. In nucleotides, the CDR3 is TGTGCCAGCAGTTTCTTAACGGGGGACAGCCTGAACACTGAAGCTTTCTTT. Translated, it gives CASSFLTGDSLNTEAFF.

The chain uses TRBV7-3 and TRBJ2-1; 12 positions agree with TRBD2. With 5 bases clipped from V and 7 bases from J, the junction kept 9 bases outside the gene matches. The CDR3 runs 16 residues. CDR1 is SGHTA, CDR2 FQGTGA, per germline. The CDR3 DNA reads as TGTGCCAGCAGCGCAAACCTAGCGGGAGGGCTGAATGAGCAGTTCTTC. Translated: CASSANLAGGLNEQFF.

The rearrangement joins TRBV5-1 to TRBJ1-2, with D unresolved. V was cut by 1 base and J by 4 bases, with 17 bases left in between. CDR3 length: 16 residues. Germline loops: CDR1 SGHRS, CDR2 YFSETQ. The CDR3 sequence is CASSLRATGEGYGYTF. CDR3 DNA sequence: TGCGCCAGCAGCTTGAGGGCAACCGGAGAGGGCTATGGCTACACCTTC. Combining the CDR3 with reference TRBV5-1 and TRBJ1-2 gives the whole variable domain KAGVTQTPRYLIKTRGQQVTLSCSPISGHRSVSWYQQTPGQGLQFLFEYFSETQRNKGNFPGRFSGRQFSNSRSEMNVSTLELGDSALYLCASSLRATGEGYGYTFGSGTRLTVV.

This chain uses TRBV10-3 with TRBJ1-4, with D uncertain. The CDR3 covers 13 residues. The V end was cut by 4 bases, the J end by 7 bases, with 10 bases between. The germline V gene encodes CDR1 ENHRY and CDR2 SYGVKD. This CDR3 is CAISGPGIEKLFF. The CDR3 DNA reads TGTGCCATCAGTGGGCCCGGGATTGAAAAACTGTTTTTT.

The chain joins TRBV2 to TRBJ1-5, with TRBD1 identical over 10 bases. V lost 8 bases, J lost 7 bases, and 5 bases stayed unmatched. The CDR3 length is 13 residues. Germline loops: CDR1 SNHLY, CDR2 FYNNEI. The CDR3 is CASGTGVRQPQHF. CDR3 bases: TGTGCCAGCGGGACAGGGGTTAGACAGCCCCAGCATTTT. The full variable domain, completed using reference TRBV2 and TRBJ1-5, is EPEVTQTPSHQVTQMGQEVILRCVPISNHLYFYWYRQILGQKVEFLVSFYNNEISEKSEIFDDQFSVERPDGSNFTLKIRSTKLEDSAMYFCASGTGVRQPQHFGDGTRLSIL.

V gene TRBV7-2 combines with J gene TRBJ2-3; a weak D match, TRBD1 (7 bases). The CDR3 length is 15 residues. The ends were cut back, 1 base at V and 8 bases at J, with 16 bases in the middle. Per germline, CDR1 SGHTA and CDR2 FQGNSA. For the CDR3, the DNA is TGTGCCAGCAGCTTAGGGCGACAGGGACTCAGTACGCAGTATTTT. It specifies CASSLGRQGLSTQYF.

This clone was recorded only once. The chain employs TRBV7-2 and TRBJ2-1; 7 bases align to TRBD1. Germline-derived CDR1 and CDR2 are SGHTA and FQGNSA. V lost 1 base and J lost 3; bases outside the gene matches: 3. This CDR3 is built from 15 residues. The CDR3 here is CASSLDSGGYNEQFF. The CDR3 region has the DNA TGTGCCAGCAGCTTAGATTCAGGGGGCTACAATGAGCAGTTCTTC.